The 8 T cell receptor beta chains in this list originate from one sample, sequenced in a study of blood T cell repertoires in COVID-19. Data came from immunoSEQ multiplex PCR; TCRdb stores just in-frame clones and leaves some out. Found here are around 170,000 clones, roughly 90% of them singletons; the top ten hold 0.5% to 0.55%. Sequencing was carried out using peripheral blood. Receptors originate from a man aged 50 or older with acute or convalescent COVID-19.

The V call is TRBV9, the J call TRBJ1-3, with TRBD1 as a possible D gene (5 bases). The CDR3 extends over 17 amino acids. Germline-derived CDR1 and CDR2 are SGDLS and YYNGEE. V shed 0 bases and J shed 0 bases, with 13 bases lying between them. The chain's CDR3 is CASSVDPGLNSGNTIYF. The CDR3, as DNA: TGTGCCAGCAGCGTAGACCCAGGGCTTAACTCTGGAAACACCATATATTTT.

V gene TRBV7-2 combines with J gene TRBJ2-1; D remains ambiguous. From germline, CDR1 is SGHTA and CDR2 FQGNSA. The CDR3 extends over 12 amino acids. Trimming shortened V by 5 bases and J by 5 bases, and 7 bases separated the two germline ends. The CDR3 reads CASSLSNNEQFF. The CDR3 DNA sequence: TGTGCCAGCAGCCTATCGAACAATGAGCAGTTCTTC.

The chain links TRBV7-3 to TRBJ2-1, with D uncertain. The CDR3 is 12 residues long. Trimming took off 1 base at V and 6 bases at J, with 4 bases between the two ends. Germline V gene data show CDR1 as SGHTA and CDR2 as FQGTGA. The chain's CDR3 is CASSLNSNEQFF. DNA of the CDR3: TGTGCCAGCAGCTTAAACAGCAATGAGCAGTTCTTC.

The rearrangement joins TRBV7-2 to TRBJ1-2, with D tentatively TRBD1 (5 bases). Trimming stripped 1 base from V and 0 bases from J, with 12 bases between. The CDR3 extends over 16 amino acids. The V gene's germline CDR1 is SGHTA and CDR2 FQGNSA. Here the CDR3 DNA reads TGTGCCAGCAGCTTAGGAACAGGCTACGCTAACTATGGCTACACCTTC. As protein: CASSLGTGYANYGYTF.

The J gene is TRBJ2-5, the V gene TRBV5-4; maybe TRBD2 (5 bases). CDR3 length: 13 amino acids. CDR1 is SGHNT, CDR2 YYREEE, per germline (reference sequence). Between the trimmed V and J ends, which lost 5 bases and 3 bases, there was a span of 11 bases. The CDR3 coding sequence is TGTGCCAGCAGGCCGGGAATCGAAGAGACCCAGTACTTC. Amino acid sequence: CASRPGIEETQYF.

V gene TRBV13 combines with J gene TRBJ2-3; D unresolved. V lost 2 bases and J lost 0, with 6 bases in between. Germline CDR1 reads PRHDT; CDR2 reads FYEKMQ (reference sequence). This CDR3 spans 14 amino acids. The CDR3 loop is CASSLMQSTDTQYF. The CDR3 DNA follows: TGTGCCAGCAGCTTAATGCAGAGCACAGATACGCAGTATTTT.

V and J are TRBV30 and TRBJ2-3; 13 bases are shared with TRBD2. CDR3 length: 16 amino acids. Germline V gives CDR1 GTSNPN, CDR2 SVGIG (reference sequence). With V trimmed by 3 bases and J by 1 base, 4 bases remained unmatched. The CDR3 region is CAWSAGTSGGTDTQYF. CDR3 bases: TGTGCCTGGAGCGCAGGGACTAGCGGGGGCACAGATACGCAGTATTTT.

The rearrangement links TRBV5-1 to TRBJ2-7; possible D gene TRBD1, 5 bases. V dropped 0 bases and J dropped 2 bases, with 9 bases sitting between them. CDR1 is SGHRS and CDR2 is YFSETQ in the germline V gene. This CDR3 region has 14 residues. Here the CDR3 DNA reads TGCGCCAGCAGCTTGGAGGGGCGAGCCTACGAGCAGTACTTC. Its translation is CASSLEGRAYEQYF.